The next 10 T cell receptor beta chains were all read from a single sample in a study of T cell responses to AZD1222 COVID-19 vaccine. Here immunoSEQ multiplex PCR was the method, and the copy in TCRdb shows in-frame clones only, minus some. The table shows tens of thousands of clones, with about 90% occurring only once. Here the sequenced sample was peripheral blood, taken 28 days after the second AZD1222 dose. The receptors were sampled from an adult who received the AZD1222 COVID-19 vaccine.

With respect to this clone: Because the CDR3's place on the DNA is in doubt, the DNA is left out and the CDR3 is given as listed by TCRdb. J is TRBJ2-2 and V is TRBV18; the D call in the table, TRBD2, was not verified against the DNA. From its first to its last residue, the CDR3 has 13 amino acids. Germline V CDR1 and CDR2: KGHSH, LQKENI. This chain's CDR3 is CASSPRRAGELFF.

The chain is built from TRBV18 and TRBJ1-6; D is undetermined. From germline, CDR1 is KGHSH and CDR2 LQKENI. The V end lost 0 bases, the J end lost 8 bases, and 8 bases lay between the germline ends. The length of the CDR3 is 14 residues. The chain's CDR3 is CASSPPNQDSPLHF. The CDR3, as DNA: TGTGCCAGCTCACCACCGAATCAAGATTCACCCCTCCACTTT.

The V and J genes are TRBV7-2 and TRBJ1-6, with TRBD1 identical over 9 bases. Germline V CDR1 and CDR2: SGHTA, FQGNSA. The CDR3 contains 15 residues. Unmatched junction bases numbered 6, after V lost 2 bases and J lost 10 bases. The chain's CDR3 is CASSLTGTGLSPLHF. The DNA of the CDR3 is TGTGCCAGCAGCTTAACCGGGACAGGGTTATCACCCCTCCACTTT.

V is TRBV7-9 and J is TRBJ2-5; perhaps D is TRBD1 or TRBD2 (6 bases each). The CDR3 is 15 amino acids. The V and J ends lost 1 base and 4 bases respectively, with 13 bases between them. Germline V gene data show CDR1 as SEHNR and CDR2 as FQNEAQ (reference sequence). DNA of the CDR3: TGTGCCAGCAGCTTAGACGGGGGCCTTGGAGAGACCCAGTACTTC. Amino acid sequence: CASSLDGGLGETQYF. The whole variable domain, filled in from reference TRBV7-9 and TRBJ2-5, reads DTGVSQNPRHKITKRGQNVTFRCDPISEHNRLYWYRQTLGQGPEFLTYFQNEAQLEKSRLLSDRFSAERPKGSFSTLEIQRTEQGDSAMYLCASSLDGGLGETQYFGPGTRLLVL.

The V and J genes are TRBV7-8 and TRBJ1-1; D is uncertain. The ends were cut back, 1 base at V and 0 bases at J, with 6 bases in the middle. Germline V gene data show CDR1 as SGHVS and CDR2 as FQNEAQ. The CDR3 is made up of 14 amino acids. The CDR3 sequence: CASSLGRMNTEAFF. CDR3 DNA sequence: TGTGCCAGCAGCTTAGGGAGAATGAACACTGAAGCTTTCTTT. The whole variable domain, filled in from reference TRBV7-8 and TRBJ1-1, reads GAGVSQSPRYKVAKRGQDVALRCDPISGHVSLFWYQQALGQGPEFLTYFQNEAQLDKSGLPSDRFFAERPEGSVSTLKIQRTQQEDSAVYLCASSLGRMNTEAFFGQGTRLTVV.

Only one count was recorded for this clone. The chain links TRBV19 to TRBJ2-2; D uncertain. The germline V gene encodes CDR1 LNHDA and CDR2 SQIVND (reference sequence). Between the trimmed V and J ends, which lost 5 bases and 4 bases, there was a span of 8 bases. The CDR3 loop spans 13 amino acids. As DNA, the CDR3 is TGTGCCAGTAGTCCCTCGGGCACCGGGGAGCTGTTTTTT. The encoded protein is CASSPSGTGELFF.

V usage is TRBV5-8 and J usage is TRBJ2-5; 10 positions agree with TRBD1. V gave up 3 bases and J gave up 3 bases; unmatched junction bases: 8. The CDR3 is made up of 16 amino acids. CDR1 and CDR2 from the germline V gene are SGHTS and YDEGEE. The CDR3 is CASSSRLGQGEETQYF. The CDR3 bases are TGTGCCAGCAGCTCCCGGCTTGGACAGGGGGAAGAGACCCAGTACTTC.

The chain employs TRBV9 and TRBJ2-1; TRBD2 matches at 8 bases. Germline CDR1 is SGDLS and CDR2 is YYNGEE. The CDR3 runs 21 residues. V gave up 0 bases and J gave up 4 bases; unmatched junction bases: 21. CDR3 nucleotides: TGTGCCAGCAGCGTAGCTTCGGGAGGGCGCCTAACTACTATCTTATACAATGAGCAGTTCTTC. Translated, it gives CASSVASGGRLTTILYNEQFF.

J is TRBJ2-7 and V is TRBV5-1, with TRBD1 matching over 8 bases. Germline trimming cut 4 bases from V and 1 base from J; bases unmatched to any gene: 10. This CDR3 spans 16 amino acids. Germline values: CDR1 SGHRS, CDR2 YFSETQ. CDR3 in DNA: TGCGCCAGCAGCGCCGGACAGGGACACAATTCCTACGAGCAGTACTTC. Amino acid sequence: CASSAGQGHNSYEQYF.

The chain uses TRBV3-1 (or the pseudogene TRBV3-2) and TRBJ2-7; D gene unclear. Germline CDR1 LGHDT, CDR2 YNNKEL (reference sequence). The CDR3 runs to 12 residues. V lost 1 base to trimming and J lost 4 bases, with 5 bases between them. CDR3 in amino acids: CASSQALYEQYF. The CDR3 region has the DNA TGTGCCAGCAGCCAAGCCTTATACGAGCAGTACTTC.